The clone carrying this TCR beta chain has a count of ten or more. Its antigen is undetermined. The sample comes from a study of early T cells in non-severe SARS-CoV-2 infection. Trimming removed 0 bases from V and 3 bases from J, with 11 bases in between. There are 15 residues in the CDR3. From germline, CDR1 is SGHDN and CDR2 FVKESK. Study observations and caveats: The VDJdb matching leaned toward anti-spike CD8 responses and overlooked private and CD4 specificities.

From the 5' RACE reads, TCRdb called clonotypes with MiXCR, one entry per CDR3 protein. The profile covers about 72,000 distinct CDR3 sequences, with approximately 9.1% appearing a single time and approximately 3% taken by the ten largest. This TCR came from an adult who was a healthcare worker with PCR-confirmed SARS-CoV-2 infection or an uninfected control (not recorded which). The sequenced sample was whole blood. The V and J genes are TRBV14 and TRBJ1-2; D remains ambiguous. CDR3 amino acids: CASSQELGSHYGYTF. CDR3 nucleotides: TGTGCCAGCAGCCAAGAGCTCGGTTCGCACTATGGCTACACCTTC.